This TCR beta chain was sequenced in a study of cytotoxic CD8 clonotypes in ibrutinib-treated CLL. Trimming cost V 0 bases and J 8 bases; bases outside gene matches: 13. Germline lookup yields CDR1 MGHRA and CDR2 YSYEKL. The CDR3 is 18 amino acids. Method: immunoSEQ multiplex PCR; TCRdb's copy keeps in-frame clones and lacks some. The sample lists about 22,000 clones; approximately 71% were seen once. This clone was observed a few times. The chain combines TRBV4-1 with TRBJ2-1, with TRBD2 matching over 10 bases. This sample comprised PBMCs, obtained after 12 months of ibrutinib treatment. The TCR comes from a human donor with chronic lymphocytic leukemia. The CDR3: CASSQEPPSAGGLYEQFF. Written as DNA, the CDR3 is TGCGCCAGCAGCCAAGAGCCGCCCTCAGCGGGGGGGCTGTATGAGCAGTTCTTC.